These 12 T cell receptor beta chains were all obtained from the same sample, sequenced in a study of spatial heterogeneity in lung cancer. Described time point: sample taken at primary tumor resection. Unsorted whole RNA of tumor, nontumor lung or frozen PBMC was sequenced. One entry per CDR3 protein, called by TCRdb with MiXCR from the 5' RACE reads. The table lists more than 10,000 distinct CDR3 sequences, 5.2% of them singletons. The source material was lung tumor tissue, sampled at surgery. The receptors here all came from a human donor with early-stage non-small cell lung cancer.

This clonotype was seen at least ten times. Because this beta chain is a stray read in a library intended to capture alpha chains, its abundance should not be given much weight. The gene calls are TRBV20-1 and TRBJ2-3; TRBD2 is a possible D gene (5 bases). The CDR3 sequence is 16 residues long. Trimming left V 0 bases short and J 8 bases short, with 21 bases between. Germline CDR1 reads DFQATT; CDR2 reads SNEGSKA (reference sequence). CDR3 amino acids: CSARDLAPGSIGTQYF. CDR3 nucleotide sequence: TGCAGTGCTAGAGACCTCGCCCCGGGGTCTATTGGTACGCAGTATTTT.

This clonotype was counted at least ten times. This beta chain is off target for a library built for alpha chains, so its abundance means little. The gene calls are TRBV7-9 and TRBJ2-4; TRBD2 aligns across 8 bases. Trimming cost V 5 bases and J 8 bases; bases outside gene matches: 5. Germline V gene lookup returns CDR1 SEHNR and CDR2 FQNEAQ (reference sequence). The CDR3 runs 13 residues. CDR3 in amino acids: CASSVSGGDIQYF. The CDR3 DNA sequence: TGTGCCAGCAGCGTCAGCGGGGGTGACATTCAGTACTTC.

This clonotype is deemed medium-sized (0.01 to 0.1%). This beta chain turned up in a library designed for alpha chains; as an off-target read, its abundance says little. The V call is TRBV7-9, the J call TRBJ1-2; D is uncertain. V was cut by 5 bases and J by 4 bases, with 11 bases left in between. The CDR3 has 13 amino acids. CDR1 SEHNR and CDR2 FQNEAQ come from the germline V gene (reference sequence). CDR3 nucleotides: TGTGCCAGCAGCCCCGAGCTAATCTATGGCTACACCTTC. Translation gives CASSPELIYGYTF.

In its sample, this clonotype was seen many times. As an off-target read in a library built for alpha chains, this beta chain has a frequency of little significance. Written as DNA, the CDR3 is TGCAGCGTTGAAAAGATAGCTCCAGATACGCAGTATTTT. It is translated as CSVEKIAPDTQYF. The chain carries TRBV29-1 and TRBJ2-3; D remains unclear. This CDR3 has 13 amino acids. Trimming left V 2 bases short and J 4 bases short, with 10 bases between. Germline V gene sequence: CDR1 SQVTM, CDR2 ANQGSEA.

This clonotype was recorded at least ten times. The library was built for alpha chains, so this beta chain is an off-target read and its size means little. The V and J genes are TRBV7-2 and TRBJ1-5; 7 positions agree with TRBD1. CDR3 length: 15 amino acids. CDR1 is SGHTA and CDR2 is FQGNSA in the germline V gene. The trim removed 5 bases at V and 4 bases at J, leaving 8 bases unmatched. CDR3 in amino acids: CASSLYRGQNQPQHF. The CDR3 DNA reads TGTGCCAGCAGCCTTTACAGGGGCCAAAATCAGCCCCAGCATTTT.

This clonotype was counted many times. This beta chain slipped into a library made for alpha chains as a stray read, so its size is not meaningful. The chain couples TRBV4-3 to TRBJ1-4; no reliable D call. This CDR3 comprises 16 residues. V was shortened by 0 bases and J by 4 bases, with 12 bases between the two germline ends. Germline CDR1 and CDR2: LGHNA and YSLEER. CDR3 residues: CASSQDGTYRNEKLFF. The DNA of the CDR3 is TGCGCCAGCAGCCAAGATGGAACCTACCGTAATGAAAAACTGTTTTTT.

This clonotype was seen many times. The library was prepared for alpha chains; this beta chain is a stray read, so its frequency means little. The V and J genes are TRBV14 and TRBJ2-3; D ambiguous. Germline-derived CDR1 and CDR2 are SGHDN and FVKESK. The V end lost 4 bases, the J end lost 5 bases, and 13 bases lay between the germline ends. The CDR3 loop spans 14 amino acids. The CDR3 DNA reads TGTGCCAGCAGCCTGAGAACCTTGGGAGATACGCAGTATTTT. This encodes CASSLRTLGDTQYF.

This clonotype has at least ten counts. This beta chain lies outside the target of a library built for alpha chains; its clone size means little. The V call is TRBV5-1, the J call TRBJ1-1; D call uncertain. The V gene's germline CDR1 is SGHRS and CDR2 YFSETQ. The CDR3 has 15 residues. V was cut by 0 bases and J by 2 bases, with 11 bases left in between. The CDR3 nucleotides are TGCGCCAGCAGCTTGGATCGAGAGGATAACACTGAAGCTTTCTTT. Translation: CASSLDREDNTEAFF. The full variable domain, in which reference TRBV5-1 and TRBJ1-1 provide the parts outside the CDR3, is KAGVTQTPRYLIKTRGQQVTLSCSPISGHRSVSWYQQTPGQGLQFLFEYFSETQRNKGNFPGRFSGRQFSNSRSEMNVSTLELGDSALYLCASSLDREDNTEAFFGQGTRLTVV.

This clonotype was counted many times. This beta chain turned up in a library designed for alpha chains; as an off-target read, its abundance says little. V is TRBV7-6 and J is TRBJ2-1; weak D call: TRBD2 (6 bases). The ends were cut back, 3 bases at V and 0 bases at J, with 12 bases in the middle. The germline V gene encodes CDR1 SGHVS and CDR2 FNYEAQ. This CDR3 is built from 16 residues. This chain's CDR3 is CASSFGGSSSYNEQFF. DNA for the CDR3: TGTGCCAGCAGCTTTGGGGGGTCGAGCTCCTACAATGAGCAGTTCTTC.

This clonotype has a count of ten or more. Within a library made for alpha chains, this beta chain is off target, and its count is uninformative. This chain connects TRBV4-1 to TRBJ2-2; D unresolved. The germline V gene encodes CDR1 MGHRA and CDR2 YSYEKL. This CDR3 has 18 amino acids. Trimming left V 0 bases short and J 0 bases short, with 14 bases between. As DNA, the CDR3 is TGCGCCAGCAGCCAAGAGAAGGGAAAGGAGACGAACACCGGGGAGCTGTTTTTT. Its protein product is CASSQEKGKETNTGELFF.

This clonotype is termed medium-sized. Little can be read into the size of this beta chain, an off-target read in a library designed for alpha chains. J is TRBJ1-2 and V is TRBV20-1, with D uncertain. The CDR3 length is 13 residues. CDR1 and CDR2 from the germline V gene are DFQATT and SNEGSKA (reference sequence). V dropped 4 bases and J dropped 1 base, with 10 bases sitting between them. This chain's CDR3 is CSATPKGNYGYTF. CDR3 DNA sequence: TGCAGTGCTACACCGAAGGGTAACTATGGCTACACCTTC.

This clonotype was counted many times. Since it is a stray read in a library aimed at alpha chains, this beta chain has a size that is not meaningful. The chain is built from TRBV27 and TRBJ2-7; D call uncertain. Between the trimmed V and J ends, which lost 6 bases and 3 bases, there was a span of 15 bases. CDR1 and CDR2 (germline): MNHEY, SMNVEV (reference sequence). This CDR3 region has 14 residues. CDR3 region: CASSRGRINYEQYF. The CDR3 DNA sequence: TGTGCCAGCAGCCGCGGACGGATAAACTACGAGCAGTACTTC.